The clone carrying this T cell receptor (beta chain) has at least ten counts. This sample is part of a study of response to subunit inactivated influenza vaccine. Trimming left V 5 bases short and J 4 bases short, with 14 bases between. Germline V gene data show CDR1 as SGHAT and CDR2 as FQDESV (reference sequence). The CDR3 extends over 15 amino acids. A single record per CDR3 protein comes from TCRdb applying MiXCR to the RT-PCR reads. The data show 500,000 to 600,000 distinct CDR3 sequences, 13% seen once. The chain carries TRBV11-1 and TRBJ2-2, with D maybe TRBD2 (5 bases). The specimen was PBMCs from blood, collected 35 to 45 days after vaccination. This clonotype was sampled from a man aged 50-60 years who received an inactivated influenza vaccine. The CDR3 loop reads CASSKLGRATGELFF. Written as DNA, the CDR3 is TGTGCCAGCAGCAAACTAGGAAGGGCCACCGGGGAGCTGTTTTTT.